In its sample, the clone carrying this T cell receptor beta chain was seen a few times. The V segment lost 7 bases and the J segment 3 bases; nucleotides outside the gene matches: 7. CDR1 and CDR2 (germline): SNHLY, FYNNEI. The CDR3 runs 15 residues. This specimen belongs to a study of blood T cell repertoires in COVID-19. Turning to the study itself: Acute-phase and convalescent COVID-19 samples originated in the United States, Italy and Spain. PBMCs, B-cell-depleted T cells, or T cells provided the cDNA or gDNA that made up the material.

The method was immunoSEQ multiplex PCR; TCRdb's version includes in-frame clones alone and lacks a portion of them. This table has tens of thousands of clones, approximately 85% appearing once. This sequence originates from a man between 65 and 85 years old with acute or convalescent COVID-19. The rearrangement joins TRBV2 to TRBJ1-5, with TRBD1 matching over 9 bases. The sample was peripheral blood. Here the CDR3 DNA reads TGTGCCAGCAAACAGGGGGCGGGGGTCAATCAGCCCCAGCATTTT. Translating gives CASKQGAGVNQPQHF.